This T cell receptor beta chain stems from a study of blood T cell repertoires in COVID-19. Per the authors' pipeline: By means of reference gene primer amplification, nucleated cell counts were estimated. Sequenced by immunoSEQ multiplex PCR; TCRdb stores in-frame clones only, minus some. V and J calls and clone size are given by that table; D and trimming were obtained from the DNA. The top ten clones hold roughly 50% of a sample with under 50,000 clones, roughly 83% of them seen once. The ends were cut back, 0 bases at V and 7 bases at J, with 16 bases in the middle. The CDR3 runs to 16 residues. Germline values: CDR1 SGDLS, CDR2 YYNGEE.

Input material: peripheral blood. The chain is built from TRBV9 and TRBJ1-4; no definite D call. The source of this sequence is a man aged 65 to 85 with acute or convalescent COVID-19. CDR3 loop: CASSVDHRPYGEKLFF. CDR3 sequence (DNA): TGTGCCAGCAGCGTAGACCACAGACCCTATGGTGAAAAACTGTTTTTT.